These 26 T cell receptor beta chains were sequenced from one sample in a study of cytomegalovirus exposure and HLA in healthy donors. PCR involved 60 Vbeta and 13 Jbeta primers. The repertoire was sequenced with immunoSEQ multiplex PCR; TCRdb's copy has only in-frame clones and lacks some. In the table there are hundreds of thousands of clones, roughly 84% of which are singletons. Sequencing input: PBMCs. These receptor sequences come from a boy younger than 10 in good health and CMV-seronegative.

The rearrangement links TRBV14 to TRBJ2-2, with D perhaps TRBD1 (6 bases). The CDR3 extends over 15 amino acids. V gave up 3 bases and J gave up 0 bases, with 8 bases separating them. Looked up from germline, CDR1 is SGHDN and CDR2 is FVKESK. The DNA for the CDR3 is TGTGCCAGCAGCCAGGGACACCCGAACACCGGGGAGCTGTTTTTT. Its protein product is CASSQGHPNTGELFF.

V gene TRBV4-1 combines with J gene TRBJ2-7; maybe TRBD2 (5 bases). Trimming pared 1 base from V and 6 bases from J, leaving 22 bases between. Germline V gene data show CDR1 as MGHRA and CDR2 as YSYEKL. The CDR3 consists of 17 residues. The CDR3 loop is CASSQVNLGFGEGEQYF. The DNA for the CDR3 is TGCGCCAGCAGCCAAGTAAATTTAGGATTCGGGGAAGGCGAGCAGTACTTC.

The V and J genes are TRBV5-6 and TRBJ2-1, with TRBD2 matching 8 bases. This CDR3 is built from 17 residues. After removal of 2 bases from V and 0 bases from J, the junction contained 7 bases not matched to a gene. Germline V gene data show CDR1 as SGHDT and CDR2 as YYEEEE. In DNA form, the CDR3 reads TGTGCCAGCAGCTTCACGACGGGAGGGCCCTCCTACAATGAGCAGTTCTTC. This sequence encodes CASSFTTGGPSYNEQFF.

V and J are TRBV7-6 and TRBJ1-1; 9 positions match TRBD1. In germline, CDR1 is SGHVS, CDR2 FNYEAQ. Trimming took 5 bases from V and 1 from J; bases not matched to a gene: 8. This CDR3 has 16 amino acids. DNA for the CDR3: TGTGCCAGCAGCCCGAATCCGGGACAGGGGAACACTGAAGCTTTCTTT. Residues: CASSPNPGQGNTEAFF.

V usage is TRBV27 and J usage is TRBJ2-5, with TRBD2 matching over 11 bases. The CDR3 sequence is 15 residues long. Germline lookup yields CDR1 MNHEY and CDR2 SMNVEV (reference sequence). The V segment lost 1 base and the J segment 4 bases; nucleotides outside the gene matches: 2. CDR3 loop: CASSLYGLAGETQYF. The CDR3 region has the DNA TGTGCCAGCAGTTTATACGGACTAGCGGGAGAGACCCAGTACTTC.

A few counts support this clone. The J gene is TRBJ1-1, the V gene TRBV6-5, with a weak D call TRBD1 (5 bases). The CDR3 spans 14 residues. The V end was cut by 6 bases, the J end by 2 bases, with 13 bases between. Germline V gene data show CDR1 as MNHEY and CDR2 as SVGAGI. The CDR3 nucleotides are TGTGCCAGCAGGCCGACAGAATCAAACACTGAAGCTTTCTTT. Protein product: CASRPTESNTEAFF.

This chain joins TRBV6-1 and TRBJ1-5, with D tentatively TRBD1 (6 bases). Germline V CDR1 and CDR2: MNHNS, SASEGT. V dropped 5 bases and J dropped 1 base, with 9 bases sitting between them. This CDR3 spans 14 amino acids. Here the CDR3 reads CASSLQGSNQPQHF. The CDR3 nucleotides read TGTGCCAGCAGTTTACAGGGAAGCAATCAGCCCCAGCATTTT.

The chain links TRBV7-8 to TRBJ1-5; D unclear. Germline loops: CDR1 SGHVS, CDR2 FQNEAQ. There are 14 residues in the CDR3. The V and J ends lost 5 bases and 7 bases respectively, with 15 bases between them. The DNA for the CDR3 is TGTGCCAGCAGCCGAACGCGAGGGAGCCAGCCCCAGCATTTT. As protein: CASSRTRGSQPQHF. Together with reference TRBV7-8 and TRBJ1-5, the CDR3 gives the full variable domain: GAGVSQSPRYKVAKRGQDVALRCDPISGHVSLFWYQQALGQGPEFLTYFQNEAQLDKSGLPSDRFFAERPEGSVSTLKIQRTQQEDSAVYLCASSRTRGSQPQHFGDGTRLSIL.

The chain combines TRBV9 with TRBJ2-5; 7 nucleotides match TRBD2. Germline V gene sequence: CDR1 SGDLS, CDR2 YYNGEE. The CDR3 runs 16 residues. Trimming took 2 bases from V and 1 from J; bases not matched to a gene: 8. CDR3 nucleotide sequence: TGTGCCAGCAGCGTCCTAGCGGCGGGGGTCCAAGAGACCCAGTACTTC. This sequence encodes CASSVLAAGVQETQYF.

This rearrangement joins TRBV7-9 to TRBJ1-3; TRBD1 aligns across 8 bases. CDR1 and CDR2 from the germline V gene are SEHNR and FQNEAQ (reference sequence). The CDR3 is made up of 17 amino acids. Germline trimming cut 3 bases from V and 0 bases from J; bases unmatched to any gene: 7. The DNA of the CDR3 is TGTGCCAGCAGCTTGGGTGGGGACAGGCCCTCTGGAAACACCATATATTTT. Translation gives CASSLGGDRPSGNTIYF. The full variable domain, its missing parts supplied by reference TRBV7-9 and TRBJ1-3, is DTGVSQNPRHKITKRGQNVTFRCDPISEHNRLYWYRQTLGQGPEFLTYFQNEAQLEKSRLLSDRFSAERPKGSFSTLEIQRTEQGDSAMYLCASSLGGDRPSGNTIYFGEGSWLTVV.

About this clone itself: At one end, the junction sequence differs from germline, possibly due to a read error. The chain employs TRBV7-8 and TRBJ1-2, with D possibly TRBD1 on 6 matching bases. The length of the CDR3 is 14 residues. Germline V gives CDR1 SGHVS, CDR2 FQNEAQ. Written as DNA, the CDR3 is TGTGCCAGCAGCATAGCCCCAGGGGACTATGGCTACACCTTC. Translation: CASSIAPGDYGYTF.

The chain's CDR3 is CASSFVTGLSPLHF. CDR3 DNA sequence: TGCGCCAGCAGCTTTGTTACAGGTCTTTCACCCCTCCACTTT. The V and J genes are TRBV5-1 and TRBJ1-6; possible D gene TRBD1, 5 bases. Between the trimmed V and J ends, which lost 2 bases and 9 bases, there was a span of 12 bases. The CDR3 loop spans 14 amino acids. Per germline, CDR1 SGHRS and CDR2 YFSETQ.

The chain is built from TRBV4-1 and TRBJ2-3; a possible D gene is TRBD2 (5 bases). V shed 1 base and J shed 3 bases, with 8 bases lying between them. CDR3 size: 14 residues. The germline gives CDR1 MGHRA, CDR2 YSYEKL. CDR3 DNA sequence: TGCGCCAGCAGCCAAGTAACTAGGACAGATACGCAGTATTTT. Protein product: CASSQVTRTDTQYF.

The rearrangement uses TRBV5-8 and TRBJ2-7; 11 bases agree with TRBD1. The CDR3 totals 14 residues. J gave up 2 bases and V 3 bases, and 1 base lay outside the gene matches. Germline values: CDR1 SGHTS, CDR2 YDEGEE. This chain's CDR3 is CASSSGQGAYEQYF. The CDR3 DNA is TGTGCCAGCAGCTCGGGACAGGGGGCCTACGAGCAGTACTTC. Full variable domain (missing parts from reference TRBV5-8 and TRBJ2-7): EAGVTQSPTHLIKTRGQQATLRCSPISGHTSVYWYQQALGLGLQFLLWYDEGEERNRGNFPPRFSGRQFPNYSSELNVNALELEDSALYLCASSSGQGAYEQYFGPGTRLTVT.

This clone has just one count. The rearrangement joins TRBV6-1 to TRBJ2-5; TRBD1 agrees at 8 bases. This CDR3 spans 17 amino acids. J lost 6 bases, V lost 1 base, and 13 bases had no gene match. In germline, CDR1 is MNHNS, CDR2 SASEGT. CDR3 residues: CASSEGRSDRVRQTQYF. In DNA form, the CDR3 reads TGTGCCAGCAGTGAAGGAAGGTCGGACAGGGTAAGGCAGACCCAGTACTTC.

The chain recombines TRBV4-1 with TRBJ2-2; possible D gene TRBD2, 5 bases. Germline assignment: CDR1 MGHRA and CDR2 YSYEKL. Trimming took 1 base from V and 1 from J, leaving 7 bases between them. This CDR3 spans 15 amino acids. This CDR3 is CASSQGAGNTGELFF. The CDR3 nucleotides read TGCGCCAGCAGCCAAGGGGCGGGGAACACCGGGGAGCTGTTTTTT.

The gene calls are TRBV9 and TRBJ2-7; weak D call: TRBD2 (5 bases). Trimming took off 0 bases at V and 2 bases at J, with 12 bases between the two ends. This CDR3 has 15 residues. Germline assignment: CDR1 SGDLS and CDR2 YYNGEE. The CDR3 coding sequence is TGTGCCAGCAGCGTAGGTTCGGGAACCCCCTACGAGCAGTACTTC. Its protein is CASSVGSGTPYEQYF.

The chain employs TRBV6-4 and TRBJ2-1, with D hard to call. The ends were cut back, 2 bases at V and 2 bases at J, with 10 bases in the middle. The germline gives CDR1 MRHNA, CDR2 SNTAGT. The CDR3 covers 15 residues. CDR3 loop: CASSDRSEAYNEQFF. CDR3 coding DNA: TGTGCCAGCAGTGACCGTAGTGAGGCCTACAATGAGCAGTTCTTC.

This sequence joins TRBV19 and TRBJ1-5; D is perhaps TRBD1 (5 bases). The ends were cut back, 5 bases at V and 0 bases at J, with 14 bases in the middle. This CDR3 spans 16 amino acids. Looked up from germline, CDR1 is LNHDA and CDR2 is SQIVND (reference sequence). CDR3 coding DNA: TGTGCCAGTAGTGCCCGGGACTACTATAGCAATCAGCCCCAGCATTTT. Translating it yields CASSARDYYSNQPQHF. Supplemented by reference TRBV19 and TRBJ1-5, the full variable domain reads DGGITQSPKYLFRKEGQNVTLSCEQNLNHDAMYWYRQDPGQGLRLIYYSQIVNDFQKGDIAEGYSVSREKKESFPLTVTSAQKNPTAFYLCASSARDYYSNQPQHFGDGTRLSIL.

In this sample, this clone turned up a few times. The V and J genes are TRBV29-1 and TRBJ2-3, with TRBD2 identical over 12 bases. This CDR3 is built from 14 residues. The junction had 4 bases not matched to a gene; V was cut back by 2 bases and J by 7 bases. Germline values: CDR1 SQVTM, CDR2 ANQGSEA. The CDR3 region has the DNA TGCAGCGTTGAACGAACTAGCGGGGGGAATACGCAGTATTTT. Amino acids: CSVERTSGGNTQYF.

The chain carries TRBV4-1 and TRBJ2-5; 12 bases fit TRBD2. Looked up from germline, CDR1 is MGHRA and CDR2 is YSYEKL. Unmatched junction bases numbered 9, after V lost 2 bases and J lost 11 bases. This CDR3 contains 15 residues. Written as DNA, the CDR3 is TGCGCCAGCAGCCAAACGGGACTAGCGGGTCAGGAGCAGTACTTC. It codes for CASSQTGLAGQEQYF.

The genes are TRBV19 and TRBJ1-1; 8 bases are shared with TRBD1. CDR1 and CDR2 (germline): LNHDA, SQIVND (reference sequence). V lost 5 bases and J lost 6; bases outside the gene matches: 11. The CDR3 is 15 amino acids. The CDR3 bases are TGTGCCAGTAGTCTCTACGCAGGGGGCACCTCTGAAGCTTTCTTT. Translating gives CASSLYAGGTSEAFF.

The sample holds one count of this clone. The CDR3 loop is CASIEIRFPASYEQYF. The CDR3 region has the DNA TGTGCCAGCATCGAAATCAGGTTTCCAGCCTCCTACGAGCAGTACTTC. The chain employs TRBV21-1 and TRBJ2-7; whether TRBD1, the table's D call, matches the DNA was not checked. TRBV21-1 is a documented pseudogene. This CDR3 contains 16 residues.

The rearrangement links TRBV7-6 to TRBJ2-1, with no clear D. Germline V gives CDR1 SGHVS, CDR2 FNYEAQ. This CDR3 is 12 amino acids long. V lost 2 bases to trimming and J lost 9 bases, with 8 bases between them. CDR3 protein: CASSLTGREQFF. CDR3 bases: TGTGCCAGCAGCTTAACGGGTCGTGAGCAGTTCTTC. The full variable domain, completed using reference TRBV7-6 and TRBJ2-1, is GAGVSQSPRYKVTKRGQDVALRCDPISGHVSLYWYRQALGQGPEFLTYFNYEAQQDKSGLPNDRFSAERPEGSISTLTIQRTEQRDSAMYRCASSLTGREQFFGPGTRLTVL.

CDR3 nucleotide sequence: TGTGCTAGTGGTTTTCGGCAGGGGGCGGATGAAAAACTGTTTTTT. It specifies CASGFRQGADEKLFF. The chain carries TRBV12-5 and TRBJ1-4; 8 positions agree with TRBD1. V shed 3 bases and J 6 bases; nucleotides not matched to a gene: 6. The CDR3 runs to 15 residues. Germline loops: CDR1 LGHNT, CDR2 FRNRAP.

The gene calls are TRBV6-8 and TRBJ1-3; 8 bases align to TRBD1. The V gene's germline CDR1 is MNHGY and CDR2 SAAAGT. CDR3 size: 17 residues. V was clipped by 11 bases and J by 7 bases; unmatched bases: 22. The chain's CDR3 is CAGIDSGTGSRGNTIYF. The CDR3 DNA reads as TGTGCCGGCATCGACTCCGGGACAGGCTCCAGGGGGAACACCATATATTTT.